This T cell receptor beta chain was found in a study of T cell responses to AZD1222 COVID-19 vaccine (dated by TCRdb to 2020 to 2022). Context from the whole study: A total of 233 trial participants underwent TCR sequencing, of whom about 200 had received two doses of AZD1222 and around 25 had received two doses of the MenACWY control vaccine. Trial participants were enrolled by age into subgroups of 18-55, 56-69 and 70-plus years, and roughly 160, 29 and 62 TCR-sequenced participants, respectively, were included in these subgroups.

The CDR3 regions of human TCRbeta chains were subjected to immunosequencing. The original methods were these. TCRs in the repertoires were matched against a reference library of SARS-CoV-2-specific TCRs that had been generated with the MIRA antigen-specificity platform. Breadth meant the fraction of unique TCRs that were SARS-CoV-2-associated, whereas depth meant the fraction of total T cells that were SARS-CoV-2-associated. Using the MIRA data, each spike-specific TCR was assigned both to the spike region to which the TCR was reactive and to a CD4 or CD8 class. Log10-transformed breadth and depth values were compared by one-way ANOVA with Sidak's multiple comparisons tests. Imported from immuneACCESS, the table was reduced by TCRdb to in-frame sequences with V and J called. These copies leave out some clones; in studies compared against another copy, an unresolved V gene accounts for under half, and the cause of the remainder is not known. For V, J and clone size, that table is used; D and trimming come from the DNA. Present in this sample are tens of thousands of clones, roughly 87% of which were seen just once. The ten biggest clones cover roughly two fifths of the sample.

Results the study describes overall, beyond this receptor: Most participants were white British and females outnumbered males, and the authors suggested that clonal diversity may have been underestimated. No day 14 peak-response samples were available, so repertoires were characterized only after the peak T cell response. Only six or seven AZD1222 recipients were SARS-CoV-2 seropositive at baseline, limiting conclusions about previously exposed vaccinees. Vaccine-associated CD4 TCRs spanned the whole spike protein, with dominant responses in regions 160-218 and 743-854. After two AZD1222 doses, spike-specific TCR breadth and depth were significantly higher than at day 0 and than in MenACWY recipients. In the small 56-69-year group, the increase in depth fell short of significance, most likely because of low power. Reportedly, close to half of the unique spike-specific TCRs recognized epitopes lying outside the regions that are mutated in the B.1.351 and B.1.1.7 variants.

The label giving this sample's time point can be read as: about 28 days (+/-7) after the second vaccine dose. Because spike-specific TCR depth and breadth did not differ between the two schedules, AZD1222 recipients who got a second dose at roughly 4 weeks were pooled with those who got a second dose at roughly 12 weeks. Samples from vaccinated people were obtained from the UK trials COV001 and COV002, which included a single-blind randomized controlled phase 2/3 trial of AZD1222 (ChAdOx1 nCoV-19) in healthy adults. For TCRbeta chain sequencing, PBMC samples were collected from trial participants at day 0 and at day 28 after the second dose. For CDR1 and CDR2, the germline V gene (reference sequence) lists LNHNV and YYDKDF. Relative to germline, V is 2 bases shorter and J is 5 bases shorter, with 3 bases between their ends. The CDR3 covers 11 residues, taking in both the cysteine and the phenylalanine. Kept here is only the CDR3 DNA, which spans 33 bases and is read in frame from base 1.

Regarding this clone: Its antigen is currently not known. Per-base qualities were not stored, and no clone one base away is much larger.

This TCR derives from an adult who received the AZD1222 COVID-19 vaccine. This receptor chain uses TRBV15 and TRBJ2-5; the D gene cannot be named for sure. Sequenced here: peripheral blood, sampled 28 days after the second AZD1222 dose. The DNA sequence is as follows: TGTGCCACCAGCAGACACGAGACCCAGTACTTC. Its amino acids are CATSRHETQYF.